The next 25 T cell receptor beta chains were all read from a single sample in a study of shared T cell receptors in the human thymus. TCRdb's table, derived via immunoSEQ multiplex PCR, lists solely in-frame clones and lacks some. The sample contains hundreds of thousands of clones, around 87% of which appear only once. The sample was also reused in another study, on human thymus T cells.

The source material was thymocytes. The receptors stem from a boy in the first two years of life with a congenital heart defect.

The CDR3 protein is CASRLLAGGYYEQYF. CDR3 in DNA: TGCGCCAGCAGGCTTCTAGCGGGAGGGTACTACGAGCAGTACTTC. The V call is TRBV10-2, the J call TRBJ2-7; 12 nucleotides match TRBD2. The CDR3 consists of 15 residues. Germline CDR1 and CDR2: WSHSY and SAAADI. V shed 6 bases and J 3 bases; nucleotides not matched to a gene: 6.

This clone was seen only once. The V gene is TRBV9, the J gene TRBJ2-7, with 10 bases fitting TRBD2. CDR3 length: 14 amino acids. Germline loops: CDR1 SGDLS, CDR2 YYNGEE. J lost 6 bases, V lost 4 bases, and 7 bases had no gene match. CDR3 sequence reads: CASSPWTSGLEQYF. The CDR3 nucleotides are TGTGCCAGCAGCCCTTGGACTAGCGGTCTCGAGCAGTACTTC.

The V gene is TRBV7-9, the J gene TRBJ2-5; 11 bases fit TRBD2. Germline V lookup: CDR1 SEHNR, CDR2 FQNEAQ (reference sequence). The V and J ends lost 0 bases and 4 bases, in that order; junction bases with no gene match: 7. The CDR3 is made up of 17 amino acids. The CDR3 coding sequence is TGTGCCAGCAGCTTAGCAGCACTAGCGGGAGTAGGAGAGACCCAGTACTTC. As protein: CASSLAALAGVGETQYF.

This chain connects TRBV4-1 to TRBJ2-1, with D perhaps TRBD1 (6 bases). Trimming pared 7 bases from V and 13 bases from J, leaving 23 bases between. This CDR3 contains 14 residues. The V gene's germline CDR1 is MGHRA and CDR2 YSYEKL. The CDR3 DNA sequence: TGCGCCAGCAAGAACCAACTCAGGCAGGGGCCTCAGTTCTTC. Protein product: CASKNQLRQGPQFF.

The V call is TRBV4-2, the J call TRBJ2-7; 7 nucleotides agree with TRBD2. Trimming cost V 1 base and J 3 bases; bases outside gene matches: 9. Germline V CDR1 and CDR2: LGHNA, YNFKEQ. This CDR3 is 16 amino acids long. The CDR3 loop reads CASSQGTSSRLYEQYF. Here the CDR3 DNA reads TGTGCCAGCAGCCAAGGGACTAGTAGTCGTCTCTACGAGCAGTACTTC.

The chain is built from TRBV11-2 and TRBJ1-5; 9 positions agree with TRBD1. Germline values: CDR1 SGHAT, CDR2 FQNNGV. CDR3 length: 18 residues. The V and J ends lost 4 bases and 1 base, in that order; junction bases with no gene match: 11. The CDR3 sequence: CASSSIGTGSMSNQPQHF. In DNA, the CDR3 is TGTGCCAGCAGCTCTATTGGGACAGGGAGTATGAGCAATCAGCCCCAGCATTTT.

The V and J genes are TRBV9 and TRBJ2-7; D might be TRBD2 (6 bases). This CDR3 spans 12 amino acids. Germline assignment: CDR1 SGDLS and CDR2 YYNGEE. Trimming pared 0 bases from V and 9 bases from J, leaving 10 bases between. As DNA, the CDR3 is TGTGCCAGCAGCGTAGGGGCGGGGTTGCAGTACTTC. Residues: CASSVGAGLQYF.

This clone came up a few times. This chain links TRBV25-1 with TRBJ1-3; D possibly corresponds to TRBD1 (5 bases). Trimming removed 6 bases from V and 0 bases from J, with 12 bases in between. Germline-derived CDR1 and CDR2 are MGHDK and SYGVNS. This CDR3 has 15 residues. CDR3 region: CASSGLDTSGNTIYF. Here the CDR3 DNA reads TGTGCCAGCAGCGGCTTGGACACCTCTGGAAACACCATATATTTT.

This chain links TRBV7-9 with TRBJ2-1, with 12 nucleotides matching TRBD2. Losses at the gene ends were 5 bases for V and 8 bases for J; bases not matched to a gene: 10. The CDR3 spans 16 residues. Germline loops: CDR1 SEHNR, CDR2 FQNEAQ (reference sequence). CDR3 DNA: TGTGCCAGCAGCACCCAACTAGCGGGAGGCCCAGATGAGCAGTTCTTC. This encodes CASSTQLAGGPDEQFF.

J is TRBJ2-2 and V is TRBV27; 7 positions match TRBD1. Unmatched junction bases numbered 12, after V lost 1 base and J lost 4 bases. Germline V lookup: CDR1 MNHEY, CDR2 SMNVEV (reference sequence). This CDR3 has 18 amino acids. CDR3 region: CASSLWYQGGTITGELFF. CDR3 in DNA: TGTGCCAGCAGTTTATGGTACCAAGGGGGCACAATCACCGGGGAGCTGTTTTTT.

CDR3 residues: CASSQDVRATSGIHNEQFF. CDR3 sequence (DNA): TGCGCCAGCAGCCAAGATGTTAGGGCGACTAGCGGGATCCACAATGAGCAGTTCTTC. This chain connects TRBV4-1 to TRBJ2-1; 11 nucleotides agree with TRBD2. From germline, CDR1 is MGHRA and CDR2 YSYEKL. The CDR3 sequence is 19 residues long. V was pared by 0 bases and J by 5 bases, with 12 bases of the junction left unmatched.

This chain uses TRBV19 with TRBJ2-5; perhaps TRBD2 as D (6 bases). The CDR3 sequence is 15 residues long. The V gene lost 7 bases and the J gene lost 1 base, with 16 bases spanning the gap. Germline V lookup: CDR1 LNHDA, CDR2 SQIVND (reference sequence). The CDR3 sequence is CASNLGRSPQETQYF. The CDR3 DNA sequence: TGTGCCAGTAATCTGGGGAGGTCCCCCCAAGAGACCCAGTACTTC.

The gene calls are TRBV7-6 and TRBJ2-5; 7 bases match TRBD1. This CDR3 region has 15 residues. Germline CDR1 is SGHVS and CDR2 is FNYEAQ. The V and J ends lost 5 bases and 5 bases, in that order; junction bases with no gene match: 11. In DNA form, the CDR3 reads TGTGCCAGCAGCCCCCGCGAGGGGGCCGGGGAGACCCAGTACTTC. Protein: CASSPREGAGETQYF.

The chain carries TRBV27 and TRBJ1-5; D not certain. CDR3 length: 16 residues. Trimming shortened V by 2 bases and J by 0 bases, and 11 bases separated the two germline ends. Looked up from germline, CDR1 is MNHEY and CDR2 is SMNVEV (reference sequence). The CDR3 DNA reads as TGTGCCAGCAGTTTAAAGTCGGTTTATAGCAATCAGCCCCAGCATTTT. This gives the protein CASSLKSVYSNQPQHF.

This chain uses TRBV4-1 with TRBJ2-7; 16 bases are shared with TRBD2. CDR1 and CDR2 from the germline V gene are MGHRA and YSYEKL. This CDR3 comprises 20 residues. Trimming took 0 bases from V and 5 from J; bases not matched to a gene: 13. The CDR3 spells CASSQEAGTSGRAIIDEQYF. The CDR3 region has the DNA TGCGCCAGCAGCCAAGAGGCCGGGACTAGCGGGAGGGCCATTATTGACGAGCAGTACTTC.

The chain couples TRBV7-6 to TRBJ1-6; 8 bases line up with TRBD1. The ends lost 5 bases at V and 7 bases at J; junction bases unmatched: 7. The CDR3 spans 15 residues. The germline gives CDR1 SGHVS, CDR2 FNYEAQ. In DNA form, the CDR3 reads TGTGCCAGCAGCACCGACAGGGGCGCGAATTCACCCCTCCACTTT. Protein sequence: CASSTDRGANSPLHF.

The J gene is TRBJ2-5, the V gene TRBV7-8, with 9 bases identical to TRBD2. Unmatched junction bases numbered 1, after V lost 1 base and J lost 4 bases. Per germline, CDR1 SGHVS and CDR2 FQNEAQ. CDR3 length: 14 residues. As DNA, the CDR3 is TGTGCCAGCAGCTTAGTAGCGGGAGCAGAGACCCAGTACTTC. It encodes CASSLVAGAETQYF.

This sequence joins TRBV7-8 and TRBJ2-7; no definite D call. This CDR3 is built from 11 residues. CDR1 and CDR2 from the germline V gene are SGHVS and FQNEAQ. V lost 4 bases and J lost 2, with 3 bases in between. The CDR3 coding sequence is TGTGCCAGCAGCTCTACCTACGAGCAGTACTTC. Residues: CASSSTYEQYF.

The CDR3 DNA is TGTGCCATCAGTGAAAGGACTAGCGGGACGAACGAGCAGTACTTC. This translates into CAISERTSGTNEQYF. The V call is TRBV10-3, the J call TRBJ2-7; 12 bases are a match to TRBD2. The junction had 5 bases not matched to a gene; V was cut back by 3 bases and J by 5 bases. CDR1 ENHRY and CDR2 SYGVKD come from the germline V gene. This CDR3 contains 15 residues.

The gene calls are TRBV25-1 and TRBJ2-2, with TRBD2 matching 8 bases. J was trimmed by 3 bases and V by 10 bases; bases with no gene match: 7. This CDR3 region has 14 residues. Germline lookup yields CDR1 MGHDK and CDR2 SYGVNS. CDR3 DNA sequence: TGTGCCATCCCCCCAGCGGGGGACACCGGGGAGCTGTTTTTT. Translated, it gives CAIPPAGDTGELFF.

The chain uses TRBV6-1 and TRBJ2-1, with 7 bases fitting TRBD1. Germline V gives CDR1 MNHNS, CDR2 SASEGT. Germline trimming cut 0 bases from V and 5 bases from J; bases unmatched to any gene: 7. The CDR3 has 16 residues. The CDR3 sequence: CASSEAQGQRNNEQFF. The DNA for the CDR3 is TGTGCCAGCAGTGAAGCCCAGGGACAGAGAAACAATGAGCAGTTCTTC.

This clone occurred a few times. This chain uses TRBV19 with TRBJ1-3; tentative D call: TRBD1 (5 bases). V lost 6 bases and J lost 3, with 9 bases in between. Germline V gene sequence: CDR1 LNHDA, CDR2 SQIVND (reference sequence). CDR3 length equals 13 residues. DNA for the CDR3: TGTGCCAGTAGACGCGGGGGTGGAAACACCATATATTTT. This gives the protein CASRRGGGNTIYF.

This clone was detected a few times. The rearrangement uses TRBV21-1 and TRBJ2-7; the table's D call TRBD1 went unverified against the DNA. TRBV21-1 is designated a pseudogene. The CDR3 is made up of 14 amino acids. CDR3 amino acids: CASSKMGQSYEQYF. DNA of the CDR3: TGTGCCAGCAGCAAAATGGGCCAGTCCTACGAGCAGTACTTC.

The chain combines TRBV25-1 with TRBJ1-1; D remains unclear. The CDR3 loop spans 11 amino acids. Germline V gene data show CDR1 as MGHDK and CDR2 as SYGVNS. The ends were cut back, 7 bases at V and 0 bases at J, with 3 bases in the middle. In DNA form, the CDR3 reads TGTGCCAGCATCATGAACACTGAAGCTTTCTTT. It encodes CASIMNTEAFF.

This clone was counted a single time. This sequence joins TRBV7-3 and TRBJ2-3, with D possibly matching TRBD2 (6 bases). The CDR3 has 16 amino acids. The V and J ends lost 5 bases and 6 bases respectively, with 21 bases between them. Germline V gene data show CDR1 as SGHTA and CDR2 as FQGTGA. CDR3 sequence (DNA): TGTGCCAGCAGCCCCACGGGGACCAATGGGAGGGATACGCAGTATTTT. Translating gives CASSPTGTNGRDTQYF.